The 26 T cell receptor beta chains below all came from one sample that was sequenced in a study of blood T cell repertoires in COVID-19. Using immunoSEQ multiplex PCR, the repertoire was profiled, and TCRdb retains in-frame clones only, with some absent. Among about 57,000 clones, 65% to 85% were seen once, and the ten largest hold around 4.1%. The sequencing input was PBMCs or T cells enriched from blood (not recorded which). The source is a woman in her thirties or forties with acute COVID-19.

V gene TRBV7-3 combines with J gene TRBJ1-4; no clear D. V lost 7 bases to trimming and J lost 8 bases, with 14 bases between them. CDR1 and CDR2 from the germline V gene are SGHTA and FQGTGA. This CDR3 has 13 amino acids. CDR3 nucleotide sequence: TGTGCCAGCAAGGTAAAGAGGGTCGAAAAACTGTTTTTT. Translation: CASKVKRVEKLFF.

This rearrangement joins TRBV7-9 to TRBJ2-1; TRBD1 aligns across 7 bases. CDR3 length: 15 residues. The V gene's germline CDR1 is SEHNR and CDR2 FQNEAQ (reference sequence). V shed 2 bases, J shed 2 bases, and the junction held 3 bases outside the gene matches. This CDR3 reads CASSLTGQTYNEQFF. The CDR3 DNA reads as TGTGCCAGCAGCTTAACGGGACAGACCTACAATGAGCAGTTCTTC.

The J gene is TRBJ2-7, the V gene TRBV13, with D tentatively TRBD1 (6 bases). V lost 5 bases and J lost 4, with 12 bases in between. This CDR3 is 13 amino acids long. The germline V gene encodes CDR1 PRHDT and CDR2 FYEKMQ (reference sequence). This CDR3 is CASSNNRVYEQYV. DNA of the CDR3: TGTGCCAGCAGCAACAACAGGGTTTACGAGCAGTACGTC.

The chain joins TRBV5-1 to TRBJ2-3; no clear D. The V gene's germline CDR1 is SGHRS and CDR2 YFSETQ. The CDR3 covers 13 residues. Between the trimmed V and J ends, which lost 1 base and 4 bases, there was a span of 7 bases. The CDR3 DNA reads TGCGCCAGCAGCTTGCAGGCTCCAGATACGCAGTATTTT. It encodes CASSLQAPDTQYF.

The gene calls are TRBV18 and TRBJ1-4; no clear D. CDR1 and CDR2 (germline): KGHSH, LQKENI. V shed 3 bases and J shed 4 bases, with 15 bases lying between them. CDR3 length: 16 amino acids. The CDR3 loop is CASSPLFQALNEKLFF. Here the CDR3 DNA reads TGTGCCAGCTCACCGCTGTTCCAGGCCCTTAATGAAAAACTGTTTTTT.

This clone was picked up a small number of times. V is TRBV5-3 and J is TRBJ1-6; D remains unclear. TRBV5-3 is assigned to the ORF class and has an uncertain function. The length of the CDR3 is 16 residues. V lost 4 bases and J 10 bases, leaving 21 bases between the germline ends. CDR3 sequence: CARSLTVTHSGSPLHF. Written as DNA, the CDR3 is TGTGCCAGAAGCCTCACGGTGACTCACTCGGGGTCACCCCTCCACTTT.

In its sample, this clone was seen once. J is TRBJ2-3 and V is TRBV7-6, with a tentative D call TRBD1 (5 bases). The germline gives CDR1 SGHVS, CDR2 FNYEAQ. This CDR3 has 15 residues. V was shortened by 5 bases and J by 3 bases, with 15 bases between the two germline ends. CDR3 region: CASSIVDRTTDTQYF. The CDR3 DNA sequence: TGTGCCAGCAGCATAGTCGACAGAACTACAGATACGCAGTATTTT.

The rearrangement links TRBV29-1 to TRBJ1-2; 7 bases match TRBD1. There are 13 residues in the CDR3. Germline values: CDR1 SQVTM, CDR2 ANQGSEA. V was clipped by 4 bases and J by 3 bases; unmatched bases: 5. The CDR3 bases are TGCAGCGTTGGACAGGGCCTCGACTATGGCTACACCTTC. Translated, it gives CSVGQGLDYGYTF.

This rearrangement joins TRBV6-4 to TRBJ1-4; the D gene is possibly TRBD1 (6 bases). V was cut by 6 bases and J by 0 bases, with 8 bases left in between. The CDR3 totals 14 residues. Germline V gives CDR1 MRHNA, CDR2 SNTAGT. The CDR3 DNA sequence: TGTGCCAGCAGCCCAGGGGCAACTAATGAAAAACTGTTTTTT. Residues: CASSPGATNEKLFF.

This chain uses TRBV28 with TRBJ2-7; D gene ambiguous. Germline CDR1 MDHEN, CDR2 SYDVKM. V was cut by 4 bases and J by 3 bases, with 4 bases left in between. This CDR3 has 11 amino acids. The CDR3 here is CASSYYYEQYF. The CDR3 DNA reads TGTGCCAGCAGTTACTACTACGAGCAGTACTTC.

The chain joins TRBV3-1 (or the pseudogene TRBV3-2) to TRBJ2-7; 14 bases map to TRBD2. The V segment lost 1 base and the J segment 3 bases; nucleotides outside the gene matches: 5. This CDR3 has 17 amino acids. Germline V gives CDR1 LGHDT, CDR2 YNNKEL (reference sequence). CDR3: CASSQGGLAGVSYEQYF. CDR3 in DNA: TGTGCCAGCAGCCAAGGGGGACTAGCGGGAGTAAGCTACGAGCAGTACTTC.

V and J are TRBV28 and TRBJ2-6; a weak D match, TRBD1 (7 bases). Trimming pared 6 bases from V and 0 bases from J, leaving 18 bases between. CDR3 size: 18 residues. Germline V gene sequence: CDR1 MDHEN, CDR2 SYDVKM. CDR3 in amino acids: CASRSPRGDSSGANVLTF. In DNA, the CDR3 is TGTGCCAGCAGATCCCCGAGGGGGGACAGCTCTGGGGCCAACGTCCTGACTTTC.

This clone appeared a few times. The genes are TRBV14 and TRBJ1-6; D ambiguous. Germline V lookup: CDR1 SGHDN, CDR2 FVKESK. Deletions cut 4 bases from V and 5 bases from J, with 18 bases between. This CDR3 is 17 amino acids long. The CDR3 DNA reads as TGTGCCAGCAGCCCGCTAGGAAGAGGGATGAATAATTCACCCCTCCACTTT. The encoded protein is CASSPLGRGMNNSPLHF.

This sequence joins TRBV12-2 and TRBJ1-3; the DNA was not used to check the table's D call, TRBD1. TRBV12-2 is recorded as a pseudogene. The CDR3 spans 14 residues. CDR3 residues: CASRLESAGNTIYF. The CDR3 nucleotides are TGTGCAAGTCGCTTAGAGTCAGCTGGAAACACCATATATTTT.

V gene TRBV5-6 combines with J gene TRBJ2-7, with D perhaps TRBD1 (5 bases). CDR3 length: 15 amino acids. Germline V gene data show CDR1 as SGHDT and CDR2 as YYEEEE. Trimming shortened V by 4 bases and J by 2 bases, and 16 bases separated the two germline ends. In DNA form, the CDR3 reads TGTGCCAGCAGCAAGGGGTGGGGAAGCGCCTACGAGCAGTACGTC. This encodes CASSKGWGSAYEQYV.

The CDR3, as DNA: TGTGTCAGAAGCTTAGCAGTTCGACAGGACAATCAGCCCCAGCATTTT. Its protein is CVRSLAVRQDNQPQHF. The chain joins TRBV7-5 to TRBJ1-5; TRBD1 was called by the table and not checked on the DNA. TRBV7-5 is shown as a pseudogene. There are 16 residues in the CDR3.

This CDR3 reads CASSLAGTGGYNEQFF. CDR3 bases: TGTGCCAGCAGCTTGGCCGGGACAGGGGGCTACAATGAGCAGTTCTTC. The rearrangement links TRBV7-9 to TRBJ2-1, with 11 bases matching TRBD1. The CDR3 totals 16 residues. After removal of 3 bases from V and 3 bases from J, the junction contained 4 bases not matched to a gene. CDR1 is SEHNR, CDR2 FQNEAQ, per germline (reference sequence).

The gene calls are TRBV21-1 and TRBJ1-1. TRBV21-1 is noted as a pseudogene. The CDR3 loop spans 17 amino acids. This CDR3 is CASKKGGAKDANTEAFF. In DNA, the CDR3 is TGTGCCAGCAAAAAAGGGGGGGCCAAGGACGCGAACACTGAAGCTTTCTTT.

The J gene is TRBJ1-5, the V gene TRBV28; D is uncertain. The CDR3 is made up of 13 amino acids. The V gene's germline CDR1 is MDHEN and CDR2 SYDVKM. Written as DNA, the CDR3 is TGTGCAGTTCAGGCCCCCAGCAATCAGCCCCAGCATTTT. Translation: CAVQAPSNQPQHF.

The rearrangement links TRBV15 to TRBJ1-1; no clear D gene. V was shortened by 0 bases and J by 7 bases, with 6 bases between the two germline ends. The CDR3 totals 12 residues. Germline V gene sequence: CDR1 LNHNV, CDR2 YYDKDF (reference sequence). The CDR3 sequence is CATSRESFEAFF. CDR3 DNA: TGTGCCACCAGCAGAGAAAGCTTTGAAGCTTTCTTT.

The rearrangement uses TRBV2 and TRBJ1-2; maybe TRBD1 (6 bases). Germline loops: CDR1 SNHLY, CDR2 FYNNEI. CDR3 size: 14 residues. Trimming pared 10 bases from V and 4 bases from J, leaving 19 bases between. The CDR3 sequence: CATVGGRGSYGYTF. In DNA, the CDR3 is TGTGCCACCGTGGGGGGGCGAGGGAGCTATGGCTACACCTTC.

In its sample, this clone was seen many times. This chain connects TRBV3-1 (or the pseudogene TRBV3-2) to TRBJ2-3; 7 nucleotides align to TRBD1. Germline assignment: CDR1 LGHDT and CDR2 YNNKEL (reference sequence). The CDR3 sequence is 14 residues long. Trimming took 5 bases from V and 5 from J; bases not matched to a gene: 7. The CDR3 loop reads CASSIKGAGDTQYF. The CDR3 nucleotides read TGTGCCAGCAGCATTAAGGGGGCTGGAGATACGCAGTATTTT.

The V and J genes are TRBV28 and TRBJ2-2; maybe TRBD2 (7 bases). The V gene's germline CDR1 is MDHEN and CDR2 SYDVKM. The CDR3 has 16 residues. V shed 3 bases and J shed 5 bases, with 16 bases lying between them. CDR3 residues: CASSFSGGRLTGELFF. CDR3 DNA sequence: TGTGCCAGCAGTTTTTCCGGGGGGCGCCTTACCGGGGAGCTGTTTTTT.

The chain uses TRBV28 and TRBJ2-3, with D possibly being TRBD1 (6 bases). V was cut by 1 base and J by 1 base, with 6 bases left in between. CDR1 and CDR2 from the germline V gene are MDHEN and SYDVKM. The CDR3 spans 14 residues. The CDR3 is CASSLYRGTDTQYF. The CDR3 bases are TGTGCCAGCAGTTTATACAGGGGCACAGATACGCAGTATTTT.

V gene TRBV3-1 (or the pseudogene TRBV3-2) combines with J gene TRBJ1-4; 8 bases align to TRBD1. CDR3 length equals 12 residues. CDR1 and CDR2 from the germline V gene are LGHDT and YNNKEL (reference sequence). Trimming removed 9 bases from V and 6 bases from J; junction bases left unmatched: 3. The CDR3 sequence: CASGQGDEKLFF. The CDR3 DNA reads as TGTGCCAGTGGACAGGGTGATGAAAAACTGTTTTTT.

This chain uses TRBV2 with TRBJ2-5; 10 bases map to TRBD1. Losses at the gene ends were 8 bases for V and 9 bases for J; bases not matched to a gene: 6. From germline, CDR1 is SNHLY and CDR2 FYNNEI. This CDR3 region has 12 residues. CDR3 sequence (DNA): TGTGCCAGCTGGGACAGGGGCACGGCCCAGTACTTC. Translating it yields CASWDRGTAQYF.